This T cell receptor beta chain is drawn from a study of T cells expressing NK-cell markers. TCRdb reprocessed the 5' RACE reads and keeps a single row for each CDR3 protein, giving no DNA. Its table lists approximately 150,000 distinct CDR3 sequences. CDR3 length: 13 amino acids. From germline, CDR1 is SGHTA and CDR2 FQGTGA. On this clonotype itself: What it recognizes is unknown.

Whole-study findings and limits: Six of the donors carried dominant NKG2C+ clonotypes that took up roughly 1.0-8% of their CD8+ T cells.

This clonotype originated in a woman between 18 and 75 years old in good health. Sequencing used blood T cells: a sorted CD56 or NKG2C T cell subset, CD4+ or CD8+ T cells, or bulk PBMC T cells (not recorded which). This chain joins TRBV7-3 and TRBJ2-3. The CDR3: CASSFGLLDTQYF. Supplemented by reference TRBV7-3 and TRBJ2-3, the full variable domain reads GAGVSQTPSNKVTEKGKYVELRCDPISGHTALYWYRQSLGQGPEFLIYFQGTGAADDSGLPNDRFFAVRPEGSVSTLKIQRTERGDSAVYLCASSFGLLDTQYFGPGTRLTVL.